This TCR beta chain was sequenced for a study of blood T cell repertoires in COVID-19. Study background: PBMCs, B-cell-depleted T cells, or T cells provided the cDNA or gDNA that made up the material.

This table comes from immunoSEQ multiplex PCR, and its TCRdb copy is limited to in-frame clones, with some not included. Of around 100,000 clones detected, more than 75% appear once; the ten largest clones hold around 13%. V was trimmed by 5 bases and J by 0 bases, leaving 11 bases between them. Looked up from germline, CDR1 is LNHDA and CDR2 is SQIVND (reference sequence). This CDR3 contains 15 residues. This receptor was taken from a human donor in a cohort sampled during active COVID-19. This sequence joins TRBV19 and TRBJ2-1; no clear D. What was sequenced was peripheral blood. The CDR3 reads CASSRAHSSYNEQFF. CDR3 nucleotides: TGTGCCAGTAGTCGTGCCCATAGCTCCTACAATGAGCAGTTCTTC.